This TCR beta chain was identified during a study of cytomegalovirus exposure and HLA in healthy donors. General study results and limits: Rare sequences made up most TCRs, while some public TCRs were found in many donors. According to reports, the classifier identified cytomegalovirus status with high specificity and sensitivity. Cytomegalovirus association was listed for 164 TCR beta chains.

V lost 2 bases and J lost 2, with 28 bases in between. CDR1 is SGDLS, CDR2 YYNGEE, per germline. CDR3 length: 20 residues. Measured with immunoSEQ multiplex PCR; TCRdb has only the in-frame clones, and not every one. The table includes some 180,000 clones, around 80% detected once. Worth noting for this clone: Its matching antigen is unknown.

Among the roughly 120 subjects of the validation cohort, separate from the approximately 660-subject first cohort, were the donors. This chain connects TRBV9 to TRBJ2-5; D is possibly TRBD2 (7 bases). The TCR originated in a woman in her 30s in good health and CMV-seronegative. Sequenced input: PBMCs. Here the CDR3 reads CASSVGIRGSGAGLQETQYF. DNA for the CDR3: TGTGCCAGCAGCGTTGGAATTAGGGGGAGCGGGGCCGGACTACAAGAGACCCAGTACTTC.